One sample yielded the 9 T cell receptor beta chains listed below, sequenced in a study of blood T cells in healthy people across ages. The authors ran a second PCR of about 7 to 11 cycles using a sample-barcoded 5' primer and a J-beta primer mix. TCRdb analysed the 5' RACE reads with MiXCR anew, one entry per CDR3 protein. Counted here are hundreds of thousands of distinct CDR3 sequences, approximately 53% occurring once; the ten biggest clones make up about 26%. Sequenced input: blood. The origin of the receptors is a man in his forties in good health.

The V gene is TRBV11-2, the J gene TRBJ2-1; 8 positions agree with TRBD1. From germline, CDR1 is SGHAT and CDR2 FQNNGV. V lost 6 bases, J lost 7 bases, and 14 bases stayed unmatched. The CDR3 is made up of 16 amino acids. The CDR3 coding sequence is TGTGCCAGCAGATCATTCAGGGGGCTCAACCATAATGAGCAGTTCTTC. It specifies CASRSFRGLNHNEQFF.

This clonotype has more than one count but fewer than ten. The genes are TRBV12-3 or TRBV12-4 and TRBJ2-5; unclear D gene. Trimming left V 7 bases short and J 0 bases short, with 12 bases between. The CDR3 contains 14 residues. The CDR3 loop reads CASKLTNNQETQYF. CDR3 DNA sequence: TGTGCCAGCAAATTGACGAACAACCAAGAGACCCAGTACTTC.

This clonotype has a handful of counts. This chain connects TRBV5-6 to TRBJ1-6; no reliable D call. CDR1 SGHDT and CDR2 YYEEEE come from the germline V gene. V was shortened by 4 bases and J by 7 bases, with 12 bases between the two germline ends. The CDR3 runs 14 residues. The CDR3: CASSGKGGNSPLHF. CDR3 in DNA: TGTGCCAGCAGCGGTAAGGGCGGAAATTCACCCCTCCACTTT.

The rearrangement links TRBV7-9 to TRBJ2-3; D perhaps matches TRBD2 (6 bases). Per the germline V gene, CDR1 is SEHNR and CDR2 is FQNEAQ (reference sequence). The CDR3 loop spans 12 amino acids. V was pared by 3 bases and J by 9 bases, with 10 bases between. CDR3 nucleotide sequence: TGTGCCAGCAGCTTCCGGGAGTTAACGCAGTATTTT. Residues: CASSFRELTQYF. The whole variable domain, filled in from reference TRBV7-9 and TRBJ2-3, reads DTGVSQNPRHKITKRGQNVTFRCDPISEHNRLYWYRQTLGQGPEFLTYFQNEAQLEKSRLLSDRFSAERPKGSFSTLEIQRTEQGDSAMYLCASSFRELTQYFGPGTRLTVL.

This clonotype was observed a handful of times. This chain connects TRBV20-1 to TRBJ2-7, with TRBD2 identical over 9 bases. The germline V gene has CDR1 DFQATT and CDR2 SNEGSKA (reference sequence). This CDR3 contains 14 residues. V shed 3 bases, J shed 3 bases, and the junction held 6 bases outside the gene matches. CDR3 DNA sequence: TGCAGTGCTAGTCCCCGTAGCGGGAGCTACGAGCAGTACTTC. It translates to CSASPRSGSYEQYF.

This chain links TRBV6-5 with TRBJ2-5, with 9 nucleotides matching TRBD2. The DNA end is a closer match to TRBJ2-7, so the J assignment may be wrong. CDR1 MNHEY and CDR2 SVGAGI come from the germline V gene. This CDR3 comprises 15 residues. CDR3 in DNA: TGTGCCAGCAGGATGACTAGCGGTCTCGACGACGAGCAGTACTTC. Protein product: CASRMTSGLDDEQYF.

The rearrangement links TRBV12-3 or TRBV12-4 to TRBJ2-7; 8 nucleotides match TRBD2. Unmatched junction bases numbered 15, after V lost 3 bases and J lost 2 bases. This CDR3 is 18 amino acids long. DNA for the CDR3: TGTGCCAGCAGTTTTCCGCTAACCGGGACTAGGGTCCCCTACGAGCAGTACTTC. Encoded protein: CASSFPLTGTRVPYEQYF.

This clonotype occurred a few times. The rearrangement uses TRBV12-3 or TRBV12-4 and TRBJ1-6; D gene ambiguous. The CDR3 length is 14 residues. The V end was cut by 5 bases, the J end by 0 bases, with 5 bases between. CDR3: CASSLRSYNSPLHF. Written as DNA, the CDR3 is TGTGCCAGCAGTCTGCGCTCCTATAATTCACCCCTCCACTTT.

V gene TRBV7-9 combines with J gene TRBJ1-2; D gene ambiguous. CDR1 and CDR2 from the germline V gene are SEHNR and FQNEAQ (reference sequence). V was pared by 7 bases and J by 0 bases, with 18 bases between. The CDR3 loop spans 16 amino acids. The CDR3 DNA reads as TGTGCCAGCACGTCAGGAGGGAAGTTTTCTAACTATGGCTACACCTTC. Amino acid sequence: CASTSGGKFSNYGYTF.